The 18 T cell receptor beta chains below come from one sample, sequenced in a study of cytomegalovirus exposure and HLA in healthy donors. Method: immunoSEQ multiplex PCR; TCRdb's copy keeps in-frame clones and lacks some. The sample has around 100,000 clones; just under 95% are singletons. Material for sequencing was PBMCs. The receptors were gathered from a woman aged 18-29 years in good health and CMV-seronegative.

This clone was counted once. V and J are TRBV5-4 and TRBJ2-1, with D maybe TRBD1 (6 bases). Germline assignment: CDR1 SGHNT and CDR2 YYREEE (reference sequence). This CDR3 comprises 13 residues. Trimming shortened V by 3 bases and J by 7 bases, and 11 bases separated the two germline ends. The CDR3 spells CASSSDTGNEQFF. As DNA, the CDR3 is TGTGCCAGCAGCTCCGACACAGGGAATGAGCAGTTCTTC.

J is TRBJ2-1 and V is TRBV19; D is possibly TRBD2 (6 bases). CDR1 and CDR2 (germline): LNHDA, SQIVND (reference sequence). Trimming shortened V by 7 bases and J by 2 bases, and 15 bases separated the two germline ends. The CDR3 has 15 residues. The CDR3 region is CASKGPLATYNEQFF. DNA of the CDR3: TGTGCCAGTAAAGGGCCACTAGCAACCTACAATGAGCAGTTCTTC.

CDR3 in DNA: TGTGCCAGCAGCCCCCACCCCGGGGGGGAGGATGGCTACACCTTC. This sequence encodes CASSPHPGGEDGYTF. The chain joins TRBV9 to TRBJ1-2, with a tentative D call TRBD1 (5 bases). Germline V gene data show CDR1 as SGDLS and CDR2 as YYNGEE. The CDR3 length is 15 residues. V gave up 4 bases and J gave up 6 bases, with 19 bases separating them.

The CDR3 loop is CASSLSGGTDTQYF. The CDR3 bases are TGTGCCAGCAGCTTAAGCGGGGGCACAGATACGCAGTATTTT. The chain links TRBV7-9 to TRBJ2-3; 7 bases line up with TRBD2. Germline V gives CDR1 SEHNR, CDR2 FQNEAQ (reference sequence). J gave up 1 base and V 2 bases, and 0 bases lay outside the gene matches. The CDR3 is made up of 14 amino acids.

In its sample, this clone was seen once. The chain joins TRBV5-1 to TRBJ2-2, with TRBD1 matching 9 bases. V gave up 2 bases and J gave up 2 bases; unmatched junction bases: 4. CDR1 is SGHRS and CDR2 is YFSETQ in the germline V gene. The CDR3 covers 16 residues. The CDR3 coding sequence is TGCGCCAGCAGCTTAACAGGGGGCAGAAACACCGGGGAGCTGTTTTTT. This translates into CASSLTGGRNTGELFF.

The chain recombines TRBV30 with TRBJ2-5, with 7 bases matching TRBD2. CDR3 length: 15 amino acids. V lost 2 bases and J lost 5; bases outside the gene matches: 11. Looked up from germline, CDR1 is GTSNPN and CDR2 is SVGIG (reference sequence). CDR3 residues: CAWSNGEGRGETQYF. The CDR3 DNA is TGTGCCTGGAGTAACGGGGAGGGCCGGGGTGAGACCCAGTACTTC.

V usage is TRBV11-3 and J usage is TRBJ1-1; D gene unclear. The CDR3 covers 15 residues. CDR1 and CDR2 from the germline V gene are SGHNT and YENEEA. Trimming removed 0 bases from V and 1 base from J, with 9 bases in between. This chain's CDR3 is CASSLDSAGNTEAFF. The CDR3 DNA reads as TGTGCCAGCAGCTTAGATTCGGCGGGGAACACTGAAGCTTTCTTT.

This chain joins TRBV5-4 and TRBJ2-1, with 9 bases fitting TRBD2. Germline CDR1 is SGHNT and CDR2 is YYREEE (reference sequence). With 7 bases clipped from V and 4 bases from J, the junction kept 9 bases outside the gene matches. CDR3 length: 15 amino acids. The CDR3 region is CASVPSGVLYNEQFF. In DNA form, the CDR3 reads TGTGCCAGCGTCCCTAGCGGGGTCCTATACAATGAGCAGTTCTTC.

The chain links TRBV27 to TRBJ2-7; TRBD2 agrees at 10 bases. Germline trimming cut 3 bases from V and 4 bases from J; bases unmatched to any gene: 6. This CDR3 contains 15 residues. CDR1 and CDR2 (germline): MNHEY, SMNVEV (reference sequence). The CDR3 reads CASSLVAGGYYEQYF. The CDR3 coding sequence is TGTGCCAGCAGTTTGGTAGCGGGGGGTTATTACGAGCAGTACTTC.

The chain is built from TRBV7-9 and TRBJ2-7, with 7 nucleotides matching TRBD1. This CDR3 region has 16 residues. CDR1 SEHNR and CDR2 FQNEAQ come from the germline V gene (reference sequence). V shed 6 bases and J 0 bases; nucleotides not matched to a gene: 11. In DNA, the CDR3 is TGTGCCAGCAGTTCAACCTCGGGACAGACCTCCTACGAGCAGTACTTC. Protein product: CASSSTSGQTSYEQYF.

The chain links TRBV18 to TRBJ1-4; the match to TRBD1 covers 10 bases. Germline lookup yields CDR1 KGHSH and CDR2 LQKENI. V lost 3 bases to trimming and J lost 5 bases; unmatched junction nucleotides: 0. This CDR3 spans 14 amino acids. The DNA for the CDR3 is TGTGCCAGCTCACCGGACAGGGGGAATGAAAAACTGTTTTTT. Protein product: CASSPDRGNEKLFF.

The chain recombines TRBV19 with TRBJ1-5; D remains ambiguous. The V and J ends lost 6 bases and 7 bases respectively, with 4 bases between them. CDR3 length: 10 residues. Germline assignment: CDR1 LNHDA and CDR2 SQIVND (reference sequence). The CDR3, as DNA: TGTGCCAGTAGGGGCCAGCCCCAGCATTTT. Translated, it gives CASRGQPQHF.

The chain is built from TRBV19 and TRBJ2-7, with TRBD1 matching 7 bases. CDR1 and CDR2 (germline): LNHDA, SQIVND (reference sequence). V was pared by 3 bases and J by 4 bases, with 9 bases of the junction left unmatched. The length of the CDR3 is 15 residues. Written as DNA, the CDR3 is TGTGCCAGTAGTATGTACGGGACAGCAGAGTACGAGCAGTACTTC. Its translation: CASSMYGTAEYEQYF.

In nucleotides, the CDR3 is TGTGCCAGCAGCGACCCCGGGACAGGGGTTGAAAAACTGTTTTTT. Residues: CASSDPGTGVEKLFF. V gene TRBV9 combines with J gene TRBJ1-4; 10 bases align to TRBD1. The length of the CDR3 is 15 residues. Germline lookup yields CDR1 SGDLS and CDR2 YYNGEE. V lost 3 bases, J lost 7 bases, and 6 bases stayed unmatched.

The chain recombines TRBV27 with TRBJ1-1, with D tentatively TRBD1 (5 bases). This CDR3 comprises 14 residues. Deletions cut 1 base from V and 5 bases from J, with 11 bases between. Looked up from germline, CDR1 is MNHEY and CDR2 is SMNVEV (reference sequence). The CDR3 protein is CASSLWRGWTEAFF. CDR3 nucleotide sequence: TGTGCCAGCAGTTTATGGAGGGGTTGGACTGAAGCTTTCTTT.

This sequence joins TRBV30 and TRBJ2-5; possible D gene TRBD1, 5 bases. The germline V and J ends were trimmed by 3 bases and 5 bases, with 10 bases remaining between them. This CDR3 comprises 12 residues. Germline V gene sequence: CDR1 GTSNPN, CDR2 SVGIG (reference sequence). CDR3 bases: TGTGCCTGGAGCCCAGGGTGGGAGACCCAGTACTTC. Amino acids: CAWSPGWETQYF.

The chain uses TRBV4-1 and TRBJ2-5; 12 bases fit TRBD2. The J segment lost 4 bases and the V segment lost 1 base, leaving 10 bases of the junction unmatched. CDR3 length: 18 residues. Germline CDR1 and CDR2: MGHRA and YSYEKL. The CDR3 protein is CASSQVRTSGVPRETQYF. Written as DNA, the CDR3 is TGCGCCAGCAGCCAAGTGAGGACTAGCGGGGTTCCGCGAGAGACCCAGTACTTC.

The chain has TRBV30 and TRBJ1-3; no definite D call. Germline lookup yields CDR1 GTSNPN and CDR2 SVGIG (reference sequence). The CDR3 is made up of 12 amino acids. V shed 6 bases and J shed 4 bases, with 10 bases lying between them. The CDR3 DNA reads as TGTGCCTGTGGTACGCGAGGAAACACCATATATTTT. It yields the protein CACGTRGNTIYF.